Presented here are 14 T cell receptor beta chains from one specimen sequenced in a study of T cells in Graves' hyperthyroidism and ophthalmopathy. Researchers amplified the TCR beta CDR3 regions from RNA transcripts. Carried out on the TCR CDR3, a first-round RT-PCR used the HTBI primer set. TCRdb re-derived calls from the multiplex PCR reads in MiXCR, one entry per CDR3 protein. The sample holds some 510,000 distinct CDR3 sequences, roughly 20% seen once. Source material: blood. These TCRs come from a man in his late teens or twenties with Graves' hyperthyroidism.

The V call is TRBV6-1, the J call TRBJ2-5; 7 bases agree with TRBD2. The germline CDR1 and CDR2 sequences are MNHNS and SASEGT. The CDR3 contains 12 residues. The CDR3 spells CASGSSQKTQYF. The CDR3 DNA reads as TGTGCTAGCGGGTCTAGTCAAAAGACCCAGTACTTC.

The table lists this clonotype with many counts. The J gene is TRBJ1-1, the V gene TRBV27, with 9 bases that match TRBD1. V lost 2 bases, J lost 8 bases, and 3 bases stayed unmatched. The CDR3 runs to 13 residues. Germline loops: CDR1 MNHEY, CDR2 SMNVEV (reference sequence). The CDR3 coding sequence is TGTGCCAGCAGTTTAGGGGACAGGGCCGAAGCTTTCTTT. Amino acid sequence: CASSLGDRAEAFF.

This clonotype was detected ten times or more. This sequence joins TRBV29-1 and TRBJ2-2; D not resolved. V was pared by 4 bases and J by 5 bases, with 5 bases between. The CDR3 runs to 11 residues. Per germline, CDR1 SQVTM and CDR2 ANQGSEA. The CDR3 protein is CSVAVTGELFF. DNA of the CDR3: TGCAGCGTTGCTGTGACCGGGGAGCTGTTTTTT.

This clonotype was seen a handful of times. One end of the junction fails to match germline, which may point to a read error. V and J are TRBV28 and TRBJ1-2, with 11 bases fitting TRBD1. CDR1 and CDR2 from the germline V gene are MDHEN and SYDVKM. This CDR3 spans 15 amino acids. CDR3 residues: CTSSLSGQGVEGYTF. CDR3 DNA: TGTACCAGCAGTTTATCGGGACAGGGGGTAGAAGGCTACACCTTC.

This clonotype has a count of ten or more. V usage is TRBV6-2 or TRBV6-3 and J usage is TRBJ2-2; 7 bases are a match to TRBD2. Trimming cost V 8 bases and J 1 base; bases outside gene matches: 7. CDR1 is MNHEY and CDR2 is SVGEGT in the germline V gene. CDR3 length equals 15 residues. In nucleotides, the CDR3 is TGTGCCAGCTTTTCGGGGGGTGTGAACACCGGGGAGCTGTTTTTT. Protein sequence: CASFSGGVNTGELFF.

In this sample, this clonotype turned up a few times. The genes are TRBV9 and TRBJ2-7; 9 bases agree with TRBD1. The ends lost 4 bases at V and 6 bases at J; junction bases unmatched: 8. Germline lookup yields CDR1 SGDLS and CDR2 YYNGEE. The CDR3 is 14 residues long. CDR3 sequence reads: CASSMGQGFSEQYF. The CDR3 nucleotides read TGTGCCAGCAGCATGGGACAGGGTTTTTCCGAGCAGTACTTC.

The chain links TRBV19 to TRBJ2-7; 7 bases are shared with TRBD1. Germline CDR1 is LNHDA and CDR2 is SQIVND (reference sequence). V trimming: 6 bases; J trimming: 3 bases; junction bases outside the gene matches: 14. The CDR3 loop spans 16 amino acids. This CDR3 is CASSRRDRASNYEQYF. CDR3 bases: TGTGCCAGTAGCCGCCGAGACAGGGCCTCTAACTACGAGCAGTACTTC.

At least ten counts were recorded for this clonotype. The chain joins TRBV28 to TRBJ2-4; no reliable D call. Germline V gives CDR1 MDHEN, CDR2 SYDVKM. Deletions cut 5 bases from V and 6 bases from J, with 11 bases between. The CDR3 is 13 residues long. The CDR3 loop reads CASSPGPRNIQYF. The CDR3 bases are TGTGCCAGCAGTCCGGGTCCGCGAAACATTCAGTACTTC.

The table lists this clonotype with many counts. V usage is TRBV6-5 and J usage is TRBJ1-2; no reliable D call. This CDR3 comprises 13 residues. V lost 6 bases, J lost 0 bases, and 8 bases lay in between. Germline CDR1 and CDR2: MNHEY and SVGAGI. CDR3: CASSLNPNYGYTF. CDR3 nucleotide sequence: TGTGCCAGCAGCCTCAACCCTAACTATGGCTACACCTTC.

Many counts were recorded for this clonotype. The CDR3 coding sequence is TGTGCCAGCAGCCCCCTGGGACAGGGGCAATCAGTTGAAGCTTTCTTT. This sequence encodes CASSPLGQGQSVEAFF. The chain links TRBV6-1 to TRBJ1-1, with 10 nucleotides matching TRBD1. CDR1 MNHNS and CDR2 SASEGT come from the germline V gene. V was clipped by 6 bases and J by 7 bases; unmatched bases: 14. This CDR3 has 16 residues.

This clonotype was picked up many times. This chain uses TRBV20-1 with TRBJ1-2, with a possible D match to TRBD1 (5 bases). With 0 bases removed from V and 4 bases from J, the gap between germline ends came to 9 bases. Germline loops: CDR1 DFQATT, CDR2 SNEGSKA (reference sequence). The CDR3 length is 13 residues. The CDR3 sequence is CSARDGHSYGYTF. The CDR3 DNA reads TGCAGTGCTAGAGATGGACACAGCTATGGCTACACCTTC.

This clonotype is a singleton in its sample. The genes are TRBV12-3 or TRBV12-4 and TRBJ2-5; no reliable D call. V shed 4 bases and J shed 3 bases, with 9 bases lying between them. The CDR3 runs to 13 residues. The CDR3 bases are TGTGCCAGCAGTTACTCCACTAAAGAGACCCAGTACTTC. As protein: CASSYSTKETQYF.

The rearrangement links TRBV4-2 to TRBJ1-1; D unclear. The germline V and J ends were trimmed by 0 bases and 1 base, with 6 bases remaining between them. The CDR3 is 14 amino acids. The germline V gene encodes CDR1 LGHNA and CDR2 YNFKEQ. The CDR3 DNA reads TGTGCCAGCAGCCAAGATTCTAGGAACACTGAAGCTTTCTTT. This translates into CASSQDSRNTEAFF.

This clonotype was counted a few times. The junction differs from germline at one of its ends, possibly a read error. The chain employs TRBV3-1 and TRBJ1-1, with D perhaps matching TRBD1 (5 bases). Germline CDR1 is LGHDT and CDR2 is YNNKEL (reference sequence). The CDR3 covers 14 residues. DNA for the CDR3: TGTGCCAGCAGCCAAGAGGCGGGGCGGACTGAAGCTTGCTTT. It translates to CASSQEAGRTEACF. Full variable domain (remainder filled in from reference TRBV3-1 and TRBJ1-1): DTAVSQTPKYLVTQMGNDKSIKCEQNLGHDTMYWYKQDSKKFLKIMFSYNNKELIINETVPNRFSPKSPDKAHLNLHINSLELGDSAVYFCASSQEAGRTEACFGQGTRLTVV.